The clone carrying this T cell receptor beta chain came up many times. This entry is derived from a study of T-cell reconstitution after alpha-beta-depleted transplantation in children. The CDR3 loop spans 17 amino acids. Germline assignment: CDR1 SGHVS and CDR2 FQNEAQ. Trimming took 6 bases from V and 5 from J; bases not matched to a gene: 11. Unique molecular identifiers were used to barcode this TCRbeta library. TCRdb recomputed calls from the PCR reads with MiXCR, one row per CDR3 protein. This table holds a few hundred thousand distinct CDR3 sequences, approximately 9.6% found once. The sequenced sample was PBMCs from the stem cell graft donor, obtained from the stem cell graft. The gene calls are TRBV7-8 and TRBJ2-5; 14 nucleotides match TRBD2. This TCR derives from a human donor who donated a stem cell graft to a child with SCID. CDR3 coding DNA: TGTGCCAGCAGACCAATAGGACTAGCGGGGGGCGGGGAGACCCAGTACTTC. Translating gives CASRPIGLAGGGETQYF. The whole variable domain, filled in from reference TRBV7-8 and TRBJ2-5, reads GAGVSQSPRYKVAKRGQDVALRCDPISGHVSLFWYQQALGQGPEFLTYFQNEAQLDKSGLPSDRFFAERPEGSVSTLKIQRTQQEDSAVYLCASRPIGLAGGGETQYFGPGTRLLVL.